This note documents a single TCR beta chain sequence. Trimming shortened V by 1 base and J by 4 bases, and 20 bases separated the two germline ends. The CDR3 covers 19 residues. Germline CDR1 and CDR2: SGHTA and FQGNSA. This entry comes from a study of graft-versus-host responses after intestinal transplantation. About the study: Recipients were given multivisceral, liver-intestinal, or isolated intestinal transplants.

TCRdb's table, derived via immunoSEQ multiplex PCR, lists solely in-frame clones and lacks some. The sample carries about 10,000 clones, just over 30% recorded once. This sequence originates from a human patient who was an organ donor for intestinal transplantation. The chain employs TRBV7-2 and TRBJ1-6, with D unresolved. This specimen was alloreactive CD4+ T cells from a mixed lymphocyte reaction culture, taken before transplantation. Subset in this sample: CFSE-low proliferating T cells sorted from approximately 6-day pre-transplant mixed lymphocyte reaction (GvH or HvG direction). CDR3 DNA: TGTGCCAGCAGCTTAGTACCCCTCGGTATTTCTGGGTATAATTCACCCCTCCACTTT. Its protein is CASSLVPLGISGYNSPLHF. The complete variable domain, with remaining parts taken from reference TRBV7-2 and TRBJ1-6, reads GAGVSQSPSNKVTEKGKDVELRCDPISGHTALYWYRQSLGQGLEFLIYFQGNSAPDKSGLPSDRFSAERTGGSVSTLTIQRTQQEDSAVYLCASSLVPLGISGYNSPLHFGNGTRLTVT.